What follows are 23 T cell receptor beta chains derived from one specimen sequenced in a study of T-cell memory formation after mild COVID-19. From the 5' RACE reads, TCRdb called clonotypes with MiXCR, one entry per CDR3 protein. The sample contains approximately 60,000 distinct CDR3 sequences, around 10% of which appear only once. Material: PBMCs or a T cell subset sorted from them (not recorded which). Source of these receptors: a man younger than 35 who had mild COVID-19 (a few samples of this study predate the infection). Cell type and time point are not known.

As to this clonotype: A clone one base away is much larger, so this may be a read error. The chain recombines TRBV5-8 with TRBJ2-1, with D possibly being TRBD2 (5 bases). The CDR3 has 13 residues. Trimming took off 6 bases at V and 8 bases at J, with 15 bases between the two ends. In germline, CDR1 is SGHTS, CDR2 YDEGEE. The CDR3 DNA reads TGTGCCAGCACCAATCGCGGGTGTTATGAGCAGTTCTTC. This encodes CASTNRGCYEQFF.

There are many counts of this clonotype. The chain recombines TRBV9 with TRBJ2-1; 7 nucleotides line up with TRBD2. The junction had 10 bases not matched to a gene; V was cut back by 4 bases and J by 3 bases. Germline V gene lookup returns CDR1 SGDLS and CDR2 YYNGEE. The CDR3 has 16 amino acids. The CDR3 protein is CASSPSGVAGYNEQFF. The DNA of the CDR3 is TGTGCCAGCAGCCCCTCCGGGGTAGCGGGCTACAATGAGCAGTTCTTC.

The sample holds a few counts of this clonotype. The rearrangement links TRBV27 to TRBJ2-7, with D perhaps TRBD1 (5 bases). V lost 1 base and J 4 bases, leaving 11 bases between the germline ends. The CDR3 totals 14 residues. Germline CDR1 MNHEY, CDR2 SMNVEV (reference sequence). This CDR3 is CASSLFGARYEQYF. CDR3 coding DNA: TGTGCCAGCAGTTTATTTGGGGCGCGGTACGAGCAGTACTTC.

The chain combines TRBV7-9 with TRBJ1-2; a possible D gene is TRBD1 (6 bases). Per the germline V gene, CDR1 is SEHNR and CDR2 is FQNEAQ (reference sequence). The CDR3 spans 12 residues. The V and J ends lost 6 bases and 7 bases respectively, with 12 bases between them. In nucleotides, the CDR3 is TGTGCCAGCAGTACAACAGGGTTTGGCTACACCTTC. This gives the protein CASSTTGFGYTF.

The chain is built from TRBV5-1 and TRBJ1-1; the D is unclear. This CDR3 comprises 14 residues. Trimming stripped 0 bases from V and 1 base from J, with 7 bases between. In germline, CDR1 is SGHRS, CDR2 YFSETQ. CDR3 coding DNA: TGCGCCAGCAGCTTGGGACAAGAGAACACTGAAGCTTTCTTT. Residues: CASSLGQENTEAFF.

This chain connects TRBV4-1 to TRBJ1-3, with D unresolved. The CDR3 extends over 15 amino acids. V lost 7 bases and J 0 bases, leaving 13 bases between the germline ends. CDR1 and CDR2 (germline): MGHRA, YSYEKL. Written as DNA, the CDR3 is TGCGCCAGCACACTAGAGGAATACTCTGGAAACACCATATATTTT. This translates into CASTLEEYSGNTIYF.

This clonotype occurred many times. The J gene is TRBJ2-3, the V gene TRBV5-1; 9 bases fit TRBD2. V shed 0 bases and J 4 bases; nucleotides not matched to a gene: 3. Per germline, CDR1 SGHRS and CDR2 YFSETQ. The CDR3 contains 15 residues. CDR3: CASSLEVAGADTQYF. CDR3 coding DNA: TGCGCCAGCAGCTTGGAGGTAGCGGGGGCAGATACGCAGTATTTT.

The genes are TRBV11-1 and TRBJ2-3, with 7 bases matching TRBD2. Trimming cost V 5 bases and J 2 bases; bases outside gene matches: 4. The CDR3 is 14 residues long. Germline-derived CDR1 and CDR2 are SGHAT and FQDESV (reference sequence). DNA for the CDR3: TGTGCCAGCAGCCCCGGGACTAACACAGATACGCAGTATTTT. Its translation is CASSPGTNTDTQYF. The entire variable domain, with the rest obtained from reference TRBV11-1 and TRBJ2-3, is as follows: EAEVAQSPRYKITEKSQAVAFWCDPISGHATLYWYRQILGQGPELLVQFQDESVVDDSQLPKDRFSAERLKGVDSTLKIQPAELGDSAMYLCASSPGTNTDTQYFGPGTRLTVL.

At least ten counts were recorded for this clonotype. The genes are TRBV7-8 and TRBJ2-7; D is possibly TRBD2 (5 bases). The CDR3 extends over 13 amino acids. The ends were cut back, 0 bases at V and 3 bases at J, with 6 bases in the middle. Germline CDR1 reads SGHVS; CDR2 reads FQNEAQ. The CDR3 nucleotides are TGTGCCAGCAGCTTAGCCGGGGACTACGAGCAGTACTTC. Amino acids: CASSLAGDYEQYF.

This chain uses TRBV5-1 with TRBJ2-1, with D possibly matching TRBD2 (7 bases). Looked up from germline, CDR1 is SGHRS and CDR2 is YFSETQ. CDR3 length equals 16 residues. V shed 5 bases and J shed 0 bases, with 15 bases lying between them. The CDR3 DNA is TGCGCCAGCAGTCCGTCGGGGGGCAGCTCCTACAATGAGCAGTTCTTC. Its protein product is CASSPSGGSSYNEQFF.

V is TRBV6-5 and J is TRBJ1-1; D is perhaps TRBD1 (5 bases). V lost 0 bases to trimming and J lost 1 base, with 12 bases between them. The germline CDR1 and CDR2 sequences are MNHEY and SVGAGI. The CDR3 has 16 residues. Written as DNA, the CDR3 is TGTGCCAGCAGTTACTCTGGGGGGACCGGGAACACTGAAGCTTTCTTT. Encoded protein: CASSYSGGTGNTEAFF.

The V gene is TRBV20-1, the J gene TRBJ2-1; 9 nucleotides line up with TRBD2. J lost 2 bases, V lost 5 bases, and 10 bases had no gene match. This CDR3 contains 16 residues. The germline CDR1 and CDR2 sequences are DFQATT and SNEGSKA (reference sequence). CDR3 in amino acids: CSASGGIAGAYNEQFF. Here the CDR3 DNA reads TGCAGTGCTTCCGGGGGTATAGCGGGGGCCTACAATGAGCAGTTCTTC.

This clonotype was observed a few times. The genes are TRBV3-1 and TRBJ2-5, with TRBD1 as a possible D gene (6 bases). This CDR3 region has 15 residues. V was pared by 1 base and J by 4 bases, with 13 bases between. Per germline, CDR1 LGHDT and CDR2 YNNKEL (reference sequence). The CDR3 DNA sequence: TGTGCCAGCAGCCAAGGGCCAGGGGACGGAGAGACCCAGTACTTC. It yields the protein CASSQGPGDGETQYF.

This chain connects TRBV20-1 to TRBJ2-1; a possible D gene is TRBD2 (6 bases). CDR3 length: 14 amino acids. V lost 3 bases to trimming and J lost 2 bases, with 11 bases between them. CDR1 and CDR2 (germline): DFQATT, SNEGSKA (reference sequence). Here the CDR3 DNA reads TGCAGTGCTAGTGGGGGAGGCACCTACAATGAGCAGTTCTTC. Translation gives CSASGGGTYNEQFF.

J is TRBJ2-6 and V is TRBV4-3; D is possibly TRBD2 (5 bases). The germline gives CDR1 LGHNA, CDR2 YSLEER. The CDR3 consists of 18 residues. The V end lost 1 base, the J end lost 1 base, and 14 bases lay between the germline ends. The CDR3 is CASSQVGGFPSGANVLTF. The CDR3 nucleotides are TGCGCCAGCAGCCAAGTGGGCGGGTTTCCATCTGGGGCCAACGTCCTGACTTTC.

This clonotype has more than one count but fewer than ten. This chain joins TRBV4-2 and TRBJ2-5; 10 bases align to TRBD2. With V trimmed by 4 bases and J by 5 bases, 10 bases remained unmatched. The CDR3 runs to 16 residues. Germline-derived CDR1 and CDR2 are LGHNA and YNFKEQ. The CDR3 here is CASSRPPGLANETQYF. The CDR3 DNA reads TGTGCCAGCAGCCGCCCCCCGGGACTAGCGAACGAGACCCAGTACTTC.

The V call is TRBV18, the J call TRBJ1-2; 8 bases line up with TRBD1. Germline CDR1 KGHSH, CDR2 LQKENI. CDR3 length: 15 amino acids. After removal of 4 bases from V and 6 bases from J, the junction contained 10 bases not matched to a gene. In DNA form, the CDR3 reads TGTGCCAGCTCACGGTCGGACAGGGTAAAGAATGGCTACACCTTC. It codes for CASSRSDRVKNGYTF.

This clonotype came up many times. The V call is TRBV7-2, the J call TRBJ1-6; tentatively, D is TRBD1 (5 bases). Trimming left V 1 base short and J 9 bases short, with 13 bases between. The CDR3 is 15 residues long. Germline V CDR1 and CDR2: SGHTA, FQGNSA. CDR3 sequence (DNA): TGTGCCAGCAGCTTAGGCTCCGGGACTACTTCACCCCTCCACTTT. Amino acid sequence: CASSLGSGTTSPLHF.

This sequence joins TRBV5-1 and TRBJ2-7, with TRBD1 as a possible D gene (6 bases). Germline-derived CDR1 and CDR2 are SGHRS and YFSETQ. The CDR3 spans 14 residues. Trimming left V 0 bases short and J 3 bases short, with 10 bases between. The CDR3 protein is CASSLALGGYEQYV. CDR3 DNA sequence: TGCGCCAGCAGCTTGGCCTTAGGGGGCTACGAGCAGTACGTC.

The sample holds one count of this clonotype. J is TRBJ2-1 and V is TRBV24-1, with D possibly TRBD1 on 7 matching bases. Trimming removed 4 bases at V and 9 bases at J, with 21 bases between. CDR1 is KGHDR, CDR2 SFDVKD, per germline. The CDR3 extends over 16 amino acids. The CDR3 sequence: CATSETDRTGRGEQFF. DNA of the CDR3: TGTGCCACCAGTGAAACGGACAGGACTGGGCGGGGTGAGCAGTTCTTC.

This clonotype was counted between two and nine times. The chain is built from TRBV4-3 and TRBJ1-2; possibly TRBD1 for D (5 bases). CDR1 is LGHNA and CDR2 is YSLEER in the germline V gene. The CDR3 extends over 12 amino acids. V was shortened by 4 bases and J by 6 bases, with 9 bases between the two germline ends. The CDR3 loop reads CASSLSGNGYTF. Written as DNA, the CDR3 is TGCGCCAGCAGCCTTTCAGGGAATGGCTACACCTTC.

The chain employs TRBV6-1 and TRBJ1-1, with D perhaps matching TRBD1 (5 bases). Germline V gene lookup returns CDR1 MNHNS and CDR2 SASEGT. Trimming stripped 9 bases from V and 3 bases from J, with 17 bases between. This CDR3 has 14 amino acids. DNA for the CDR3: TGTGCCAGTTTCCCTAGGGGTACGGACACTGAAGCTTTCTTT. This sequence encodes CASFPRGTDTEAFF.

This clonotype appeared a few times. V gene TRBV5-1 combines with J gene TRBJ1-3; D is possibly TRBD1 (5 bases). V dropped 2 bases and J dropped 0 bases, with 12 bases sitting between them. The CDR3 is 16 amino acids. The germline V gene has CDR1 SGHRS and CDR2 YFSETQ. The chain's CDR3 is CASSFGAARSGNTIYF. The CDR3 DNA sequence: TGCGCCAGCAGCTTCGGGGCGGCCCGCTCTGGAAACACCATATATTTT.